This TCR beta chain appears in the sequencing data of a study of blood T cell repertoires in COVID-19 (dated by TCRdb to 2020 to 2022). A note on the overall study: The collaborator samples originated in the United States, Italy and Spain and spanned the acute and convalescent phases of COVID-19. Samples were obtained from the ongoing ImmuneRACE study (first 160 participants) and from some 1,300 subjects provided by 6 global collaborators. Nearly every sample came with metadata listing a de-identified subject ID, COVID-19 status, age in years and sex. The dataset comprised deeply sampled blood TCRbeta repertoires from subjects exposed to, actively infected with, or recovered from COVID-19. Where available, HLA class I and class II types were taken from metadata supplied by the sample provider and were not determined by assay-based typing. The repertoires were released in a freely available public database meant as a resource for research on the immune response to SARS-CoV-2. The prospective study material was composed of cDNA or gDNA derived from T cells, B-cell-depleted T cells, or PBMCs.

In regard to this clone: There is no known antigen for this receptor. Base qualities are not provided; no much larger clone lies one nucleotide away.

At the junction V is shortened by 0 bases and J by 5 bases, with 17 bases in between. The CDR3, cysteine through phenylalanine, is 17 amino acids long. This entry keeps only the CDR3 DNA: 51 bases, framed from base 1. The germline V gene gives CDR1 as SGDLS and CDR2 as YYNGEE. What the research found in general, with its limitations: The quantity of clinical and demographic metadata differed by source and by participant and was supplied without curation.

At one collaborating source in Seattle, patients were enrolled during active infection and were followed longitudinally through the course of disease. Each collaborating institution followed its own protocols to collect whole blood in K2EDTA tubes. For TCRbeta analysis, collaborators shipped samples as frozen whole blood, isolated PBMCs, or DNA extracted from either of those sample types. The immunoSEQ Assay, a bias-controlled multiplex PCR, was used to amplify TCRbeta CDR3 regions from genomic DNA. Per the source publication's procedure: The number of nucleated cells in each sample was estimated from the amplification of reference gene primers within the assay. To quantify the absolute abundance of each unique TCRbeta CDR3 rearrangement, sequence reads were collapsed and filtered. Productive Simpson clonality was computed per sample as the square root of Simpson's diversity index over productive rearrangements. TCRdb holds this immuneACCESS table with in-frame rearrangements only. Some clones are missing; in checked studies, unresolved V genes explain under half, and the rest has no known cause. V, J and clone size were drawn from that table, and D and trimming were deduced from the DNA. Present in this sample are some 190,000 clones, 82% of which were seen just once. Approximately 8% of the sample belongs to the ten largest clones.

Sequencing was performed on peripheral blood. The sequence derives from a woman aged 55-69 years with COVID-19, enrolled during active disease. Recombination joined TRBV9 with TRBJ2-2; no confident D gene assignment can be made. The DNA is as follows: TGTGCCAGCAGCGTAGCTGGTCCGGTGAGGTTTACCGGGGAGCTGTTTTTT. This sequence encodes CASSVAGPVRFTGELFF.